This TCR beta chain derives from a study of beta chain features in type 1 diabetes. Study-level findings and limits: Still unanswered here is whether HLA type influences TCRB rearrangement. When Type 1 diabetes patients were examined, their TCRB CDR3s proved moderately but significantly shorter in all four CD4+ subsets. Cells carrying high TCR expression could end up over-represented when cDNA is sequenced.

CDR1 is SGHTA and CDR2 is FQGTGA in the germline V gene. The CDR3 runs 19 residues. With 5 bases clipped from V and 3 bases from J, the junction kept 20 bases outside the gene matches. There are a few counts of this clone. The antigen is unknown. Sequencing targeted expressed TCRB transcripts, as all isolated RNA had been reverse transcribed. Produced via immunoSEQ multiplex PCR; TCRdb's table is partial and in-frame only. The table has roughly 400,000 clones, about 16% seen once. Input material: naive CD4+ T cells from blood. The clonotype originates from a young woman in good health. The J gene is TRBJ2-7, the V gene TRBV7-3; 9 nucleotides line up with TRBD1. The CDR3 nucleotides are TGTGCCAGCAGCCCGACGGGGGACAGGGACGCGTCCCGGGGCTACGAGCAGTACTTC. Translating gives CASSPTGDRDASRGYEQYF.